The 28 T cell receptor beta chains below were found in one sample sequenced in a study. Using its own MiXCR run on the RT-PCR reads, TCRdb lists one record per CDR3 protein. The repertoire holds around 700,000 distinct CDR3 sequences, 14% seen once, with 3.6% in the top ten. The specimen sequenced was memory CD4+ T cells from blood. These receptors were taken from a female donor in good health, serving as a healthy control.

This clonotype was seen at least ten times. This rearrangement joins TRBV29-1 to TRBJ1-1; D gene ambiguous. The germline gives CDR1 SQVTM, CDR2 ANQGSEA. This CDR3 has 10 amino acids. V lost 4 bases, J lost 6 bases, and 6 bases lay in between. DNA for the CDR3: TGCAGCGTTGCTGGTGCTGAAGCTTTCTTT. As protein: CSVAGAEAFF.

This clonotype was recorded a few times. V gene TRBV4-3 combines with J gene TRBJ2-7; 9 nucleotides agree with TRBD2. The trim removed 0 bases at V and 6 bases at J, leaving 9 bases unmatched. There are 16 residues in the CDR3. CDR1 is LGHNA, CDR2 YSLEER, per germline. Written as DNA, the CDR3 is TGCGCCAGCAGCCAAGATAAAGTAGCGGGAGCTCGCGAGCAGTACTTC. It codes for CASSQDKVAGAREQYF.

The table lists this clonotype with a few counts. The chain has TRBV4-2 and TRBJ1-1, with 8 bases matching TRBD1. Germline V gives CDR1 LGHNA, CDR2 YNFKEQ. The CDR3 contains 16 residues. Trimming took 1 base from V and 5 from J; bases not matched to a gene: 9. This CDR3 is CASSQAGGADCTEAFF. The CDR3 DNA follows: TGTGCCAGCAGCCAAGCAGGGGGCGCGGATTGTACTGAAGCTTTCTTT.

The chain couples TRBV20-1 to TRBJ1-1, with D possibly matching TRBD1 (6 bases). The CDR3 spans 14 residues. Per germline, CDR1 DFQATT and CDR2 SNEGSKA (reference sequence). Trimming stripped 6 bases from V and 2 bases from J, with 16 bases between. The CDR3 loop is CSAGRDTLNTEAFF. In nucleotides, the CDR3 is TGCAGTGCGGGGAGGGACACCCTAAACACTGAAGCTTTCTTT.

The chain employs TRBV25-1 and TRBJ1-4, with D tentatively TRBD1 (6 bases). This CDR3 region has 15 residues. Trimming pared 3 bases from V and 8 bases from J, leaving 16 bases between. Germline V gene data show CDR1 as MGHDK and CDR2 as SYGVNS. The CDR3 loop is CASSDPTGIAEKLFF. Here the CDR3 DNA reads TGTGCCAGCAGTGACCCGACAGGCATCGCCGAAAAACTGTTTTTT.

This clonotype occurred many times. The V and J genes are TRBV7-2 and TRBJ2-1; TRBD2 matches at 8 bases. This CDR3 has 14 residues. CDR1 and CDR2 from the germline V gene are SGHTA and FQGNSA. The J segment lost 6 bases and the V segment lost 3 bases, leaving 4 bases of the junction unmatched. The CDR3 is CASSLERESNEQFF. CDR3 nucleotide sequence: TGTGCCAGCAGCTTGGAGCGGGAGTCCAATGAGCAGTTCTTC.

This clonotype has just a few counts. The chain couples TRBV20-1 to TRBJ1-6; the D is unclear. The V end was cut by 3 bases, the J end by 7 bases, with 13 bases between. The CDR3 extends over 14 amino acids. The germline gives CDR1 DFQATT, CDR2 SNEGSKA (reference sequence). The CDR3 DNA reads TGCAGTGCTAGGTCCGGGCCCTTGAATTCACCCCTCCACTTT. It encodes CSARSGPLNSPLHF.

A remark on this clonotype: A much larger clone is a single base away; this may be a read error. The CDR3 nucleotides read TGTGCCACCAGTGATTGTATCGGGGGGGAAGAGACCCAGTACTTC. Its translation: CATSDCIGGEETQYF. V and J are TRBV24-1 and TRBJ2-5, with 8 bases identical to TRBD2. Germline V gene lookup returns CDR1 KGHDR and CDR2 SFDVKD. The CDR3 spans 15 residues. V lost 2 bases, J lost 3 bases, and 4 bases stayed unmatched.

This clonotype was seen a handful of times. The CDR3 region is CASSPTKGHSNQPQHF. For the CDR3, the DNA is TGTGCCAGCAGCCCTACGAAGGGACACAGCAATCAGCCCCAGCATTTT. J is TRBJ1-5 and V is TRBV12-3 or TRBV12-4; TRBD1 might be the D (6 bases). CDR3 size: 16 residues. Trimming left V 6 bases short and J 1 base short, with 16 bases between.

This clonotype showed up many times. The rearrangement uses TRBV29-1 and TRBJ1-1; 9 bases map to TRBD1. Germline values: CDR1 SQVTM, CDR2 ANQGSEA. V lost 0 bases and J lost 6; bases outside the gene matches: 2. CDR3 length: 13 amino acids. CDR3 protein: CSVEETGGSEAFF. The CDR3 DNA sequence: TGCAGCGTTGAAGAGACAGGGGGATCTGAAGCTTTCTTT.

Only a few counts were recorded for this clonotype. CDR3 nucleotides: TGTGCCAGCAGCCTTCGACTAGCGGGAGTCAACACCGGGGAGCTGTTTTTT. Translated, it gives CASSLRLAGVNTGELFF. V and J are TRBV5-6 and TRBJ2-2, with 12 positions matching TRBD2. V lost 4 bases to trimming and J lost 2 bases; unmatched junction nucleotides: 6. Germline lookup yields CDR1 SGHDT and CDR2 YYEEEE. The CDR3 loop spans 17 amino acids.

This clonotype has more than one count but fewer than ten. The CDR3 nucleotides read TGTGCCAGCAGCGTAGATCAGCGGGCGAACACCTTCTACGAGCAGTACTTC. Residues: CASSVDQRANTFYEQYF. The V gene is TRBV9, the J gene TRBJ2-7, with D possibly being TRBD2 (6 bases). Germline V gene sequence: CDR1 SGDLS, CDR2 YYNGEE. V dropped 0 bases and J dropped 3 bases, with 19 bases sitting between them. CDR3 length: 17 amino acids.

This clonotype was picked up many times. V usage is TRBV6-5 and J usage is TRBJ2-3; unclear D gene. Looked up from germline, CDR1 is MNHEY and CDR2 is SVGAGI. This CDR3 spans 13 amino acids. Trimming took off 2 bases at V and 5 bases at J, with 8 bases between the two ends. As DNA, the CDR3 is TGTGCCAGCAGTTACGTAGGGCGAGATACGCAGTATTTT. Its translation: CASSYVGRDTQYF.

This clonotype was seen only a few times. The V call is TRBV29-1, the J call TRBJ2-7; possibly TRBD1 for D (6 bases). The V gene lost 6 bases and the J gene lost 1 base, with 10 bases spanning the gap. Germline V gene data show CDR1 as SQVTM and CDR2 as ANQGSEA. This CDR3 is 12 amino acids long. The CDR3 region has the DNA TGCAGCGTAGTCGGACAGTCCTACGAGCAGTACTTC. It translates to CSVVGQSYEQYF.

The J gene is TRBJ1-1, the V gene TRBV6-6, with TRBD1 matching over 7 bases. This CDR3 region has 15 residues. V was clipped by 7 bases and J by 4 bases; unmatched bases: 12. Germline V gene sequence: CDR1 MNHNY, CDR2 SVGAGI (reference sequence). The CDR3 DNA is TGTGCCAGCATTATAGGGGGCAGGGCGCTCACTGAAGCTTTCTTT. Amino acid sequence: CASIIGGRALTEAFF.

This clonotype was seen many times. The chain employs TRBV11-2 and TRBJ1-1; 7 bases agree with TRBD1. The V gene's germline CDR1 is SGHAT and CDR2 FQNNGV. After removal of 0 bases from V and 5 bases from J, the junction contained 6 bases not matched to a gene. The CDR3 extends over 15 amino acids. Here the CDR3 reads CASSLEVGGRTEAFF. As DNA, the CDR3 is TGTGCCAGCAGCTTAGAGGTAGGGGGCAGGACTGAAGCTTTCTTT.

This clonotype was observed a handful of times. CDR3 sequence: CASSQGSLSIYNEQFF. For the CDR3, the DNA is TGCGCCAGCAGCCAAGGGAGTCTATCCATCTACAATGAGCAGTTCTTC. V gene TRBV4-3 combines with J gene TRBJ2-1; no firm D call. Trimming removed 1 base at V and 3 bases at J, with 13 bases between. The CDR3 totals 16 residues. The V gene's germline CDR1 is LGHNA and CDR2 YSLEER.

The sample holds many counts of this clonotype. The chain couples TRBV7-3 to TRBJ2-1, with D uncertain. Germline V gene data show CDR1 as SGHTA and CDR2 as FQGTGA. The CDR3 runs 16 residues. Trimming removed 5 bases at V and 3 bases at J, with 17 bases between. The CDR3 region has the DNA TGTGCCAGCAGCACTTCAGGCCCCAGAAGCTACAATGAGCAGTTCTTC. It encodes CASSTSGPRSYNEQFF.

CDR3 protein: CAWSVGQGNTEAFF. The CDR3 DNA reads as TGTGCCTGGAGTGTAGGGCAGGGGAACACTGAAGCTTTCTTT. The chain links TRBV30 to TRBJ1-1, with D possibly matching TRBD1 (5 bases). In germline, CDR1 is GTSNPN, CDR2 SVGIG (reference sequence). The CDR3 is 14 residues long. V was clipped by 0 bases and J by 1 base, with 9 bases between them.

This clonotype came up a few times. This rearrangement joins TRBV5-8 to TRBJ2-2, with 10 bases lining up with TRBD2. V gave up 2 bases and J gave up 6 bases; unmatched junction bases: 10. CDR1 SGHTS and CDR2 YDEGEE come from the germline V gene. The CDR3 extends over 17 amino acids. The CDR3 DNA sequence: TGTGCCAGCAGCTTACCAACTAGCGGGAACCATCCCGGGGAGCTGTTTTTT. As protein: CASSLPTSGNHPGELFF.

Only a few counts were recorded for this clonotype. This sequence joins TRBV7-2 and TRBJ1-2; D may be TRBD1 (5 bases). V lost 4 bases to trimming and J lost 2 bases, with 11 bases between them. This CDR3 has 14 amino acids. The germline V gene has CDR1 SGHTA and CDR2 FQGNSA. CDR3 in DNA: TGTGCCAGCAGCTCTTCTCAGGGCAACTATGGCTACACCTTC. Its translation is CASSSSQGNYGYTF.

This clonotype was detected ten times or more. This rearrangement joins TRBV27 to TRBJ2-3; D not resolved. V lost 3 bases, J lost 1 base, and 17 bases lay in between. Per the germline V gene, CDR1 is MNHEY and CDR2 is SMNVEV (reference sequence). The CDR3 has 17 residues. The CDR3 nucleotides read TGTGCCAGCAGTTTTACATGGCGACTCTCCCGCACAGATACGCAGTATTTT. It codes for CASSFTWRLSRTDTQYF.

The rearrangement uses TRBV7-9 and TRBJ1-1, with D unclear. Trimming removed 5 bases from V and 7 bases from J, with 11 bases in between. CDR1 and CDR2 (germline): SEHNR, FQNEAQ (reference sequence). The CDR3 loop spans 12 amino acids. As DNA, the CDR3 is TGTGCCAGCAGCGACACAGAGATTGAAGCTTTCTTT. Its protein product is CASSDTEIEAFF.

The CDR3 region has the DNA TGTGCCAGCAGCTTAACGGCGGGGTACTACGAGCAGTACTTC. Its translation: CASSLTAGYYEQYF. V usage is TRBV7-2 and J usage is TRBJ2-7, with D possibly TRBD2 on 6 matching bases. The CDR3 is 14 residues long. Germline CDR1 SGHTA, CDR2 FQGNSA. V was shortened by 2 bases and J by 3 bases, with 11 bases between the two germline ends. The full variable domain, completed using reference TRBV7-2 and TRBJ2-7, is GAGVSQSPSNKVTEKGKDVELRCDPISGHTALYWYRQSLGQGLEFLIYFQGNSAPDKSGLPSDRFSAERTGGSVSTLTIQRTQQEDSAVYLCASSLTAGYYEQYFGPGTRLTVT.

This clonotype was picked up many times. This CDR3 reads CASSLGRRVNQPQHF. In DNA form, the CDR3 reads TGTGCCAGCAGCCTAGGTCGCAGGGTGAATCAGCCCCAGCATTTT. V usage is TRBV7-8 and J usage is TRBJ1-5, with TRBD1 as a possible D gene (5 bases). The length of the CDR3 is 15 residues. V lost 5 bases and J lost 4, with 15 bases in between. The germline CDR1 and CDR2 sequences are SGHVS and FQNEAQ.

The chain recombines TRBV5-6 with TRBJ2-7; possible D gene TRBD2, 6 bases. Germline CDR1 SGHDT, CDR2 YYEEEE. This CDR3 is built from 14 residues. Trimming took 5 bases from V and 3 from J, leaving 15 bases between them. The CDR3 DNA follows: TGTGCCAGCAGTGGGAGGTACGGGAGCTACGAGCAGTACTTC. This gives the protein CASSGRYGSYEQYF.

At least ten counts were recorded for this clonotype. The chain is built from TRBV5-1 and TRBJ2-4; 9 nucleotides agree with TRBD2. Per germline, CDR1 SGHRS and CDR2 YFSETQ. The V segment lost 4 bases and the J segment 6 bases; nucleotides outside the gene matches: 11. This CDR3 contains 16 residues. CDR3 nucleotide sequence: TGCGCCAGCAGCACGGGGGCGGGACTAGCTGGAAACATTCAGTACTTC. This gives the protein CASSTGAGLAGNIQYF.

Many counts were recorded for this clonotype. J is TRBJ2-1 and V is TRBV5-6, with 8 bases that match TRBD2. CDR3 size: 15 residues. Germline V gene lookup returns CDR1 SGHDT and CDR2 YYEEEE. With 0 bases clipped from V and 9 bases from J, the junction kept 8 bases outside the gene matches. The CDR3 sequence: CASSLAGGGAREQFF. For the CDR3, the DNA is TGTGCCAGCAGCTTGGCCGGGGGGGGCGCACGTGAGCAGTTCTTC.